The entry below gives a single T cell receptor (beta chain) sequence along with its context. Antigen specificity is unknown. Lactation, pregnancy, other autoimmune disease or uncontrolled infection led to exclusion of patients. Diagnoses used clinical symptoms, serum thyroxine and TRAb, thyroid ultrasound and orbital computed tomography. The sample is drawn from a study of T cells in Graves' hyperthyroidism and ophthalmopathy. Study in general: The blood sample was taken at first diagnosis, before treatment began.

Points from the study as a whole: Most thyroid clonotypes with frequency above 0.001 were detected in blood.

The CDR3 regions of TCR beta were amplified from RNA transcripts. With the HTBI primer set, the TCR CDR3 went through a first round of RT-PCR. Using its own MiXCR run on the multiplex PCR reads, TCRdb lists one record per CDR3 protein. The sample yields around 300,000 distinct CDR3 sequences, roughly 14% seen once. With 7 bases removed from V and 1 base from J, the gap between germline ends came to 21 bases. Germline CDR1 is KGHDR and CDR2 is SFDVKD. CDR3 size: 17 residues. Sequenced material: blood. The receptor comes from a woman aged 25 to 45 with Graves' hyperthyroidism. V and J are TRBV24-1 and TRBJ2-5; D is possibly TRBD1 or TRBD2 (5 bases each). The CDR3 DNA reads TGTGCCACCAGCGACGGCGGGCTTGGTGGGGGCCAAGAGACCCAGTACTTC. This translates into CATSDGGLGGGQETQYF.